This is a list of T cell receptor beta chains from one sample in a study of T cell responses to AZD1222 COVID-19 vaccine. The table came from immunoSEQ multiplex PCR; TCRdb's copy has only in-frame clones and leaves some out. The sample has some 74,000 clones, more than 70% seen once. Sequenced material: peripheral blood, taken on day 0 of AZD1222 vaccination. These receptors were obtained from an adult in good health. CDR3s include the opening cysteine and the closing phenylalanine or tryptophan.

CDR3aa,len,j_gene,v_gene
CASTLGVTTGELFF,14,TRBJ2-2,TRBV19
CASSDEGVTQYF,12,TRBJ2-3,TRBV6-1
CASSYSGTSADTQYF,15,TRBJ2-3,TRBV6-5
CATRWRIDTGELFF,14,TRBJ2-2,TRBV6-5
CASSLGPGEYF,11,TRBJ2-4,TRBV5-6
CASSYRESSNQPQHF,15,TRBJ1-5,TRBV6-5
CASSLGTSGNTIYF,14,TRBJ1-3,TRBV18
CASSPLGQGSEKLFF,15,TRBJ1-4,TRBV18
CASKRGSNEQFF,12,TRBJ2-1,TRBV2
CSVESRLYGYTF,12,TRBJ1-2,TRBV29-1
CASSRSYEQYF,11,TRBJ2-7,TRBV2
CATSGTGRSPLHF,13,TRBJ1-6,TRBV19
CASSSSSRGYTF,12,TRBJ1-2,TRBV12-3/TRBV12-4
CAWTLGPGNTEAFF,14,TRBJ1-1,TRBV30
CASRGDSYEQYF,12,TRBJ2-7,TRBV12-3/TRBV12-4
CASSQAGTGSNEKLFF,16,TRBJ1-4,TRBV19
CASSPTDRGDTEAFF,15,TRBJ1-1,TRBV25-1
CASKVGRAEKLFF,13,TRBJ1-4,TRBV5-1
CASSEEVNTNEQFF,14,TRBJ2-1,TRBV10-1
CASSSGGQEKLFF,13,TRBJ1-4,TRBV5-1
CSVEERSSGIYNEQFF,16,TRBJ2-1,TRBV29-1
CASSLEGQGARLNEQFF,17,TRBJ2-1,TRBV11-2
CASSLPPGGSYGYTF,15,TRBJ1-2,TRBV5-1
CATSSPGHNEKLFF,14,TRBJ1-4,TRBV6-5
CASSEALAGTYEQYF,15,TRBJ2-7,TRBV10-2
CAGSPGTSGYNEQFF,15,TRBJ2-1,TRBV7-2
CASKRPSGTDTQYF,14,TRBJ2-3,TRBV10-2
CSATTGPEYF,10,TRBJ2-5,TRBV29-1
CATSSPSGSLTGELFF,16,TRBJ2-2,TRBV15